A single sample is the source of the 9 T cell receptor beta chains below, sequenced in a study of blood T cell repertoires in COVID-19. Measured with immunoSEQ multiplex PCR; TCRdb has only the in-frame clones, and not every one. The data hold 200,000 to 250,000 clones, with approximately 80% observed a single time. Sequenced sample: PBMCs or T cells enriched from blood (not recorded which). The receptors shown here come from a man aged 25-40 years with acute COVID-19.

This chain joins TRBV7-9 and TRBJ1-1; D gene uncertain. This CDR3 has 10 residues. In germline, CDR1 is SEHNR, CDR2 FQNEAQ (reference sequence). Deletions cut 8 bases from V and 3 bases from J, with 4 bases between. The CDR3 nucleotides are TGTGCCAGCGGGCACACTGAAGCTTTCTTT. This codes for CASGHTEAFF.

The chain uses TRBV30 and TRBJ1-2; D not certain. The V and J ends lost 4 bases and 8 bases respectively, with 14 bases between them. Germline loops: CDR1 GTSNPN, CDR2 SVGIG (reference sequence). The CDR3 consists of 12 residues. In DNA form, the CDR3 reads TGTGCCTGGACTCCCGTATCGGGAGGCTACACCTTC. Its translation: CAWTPVSGGYTF.

The CDR3, as DNA: TGTGCTAGTGGTTTTGGGAGGACAGGGTTGGATGAGCAGTTCTTC. It encodes CASGFGRTGLDEQFF. V usage is TRBV12-5 and J usage is TRBJ2-1, with 8 bases that match TRBD1. The CDR3 sequence is 15 residues long. Per the germline V gene, CDR1 is LGHNT and CDR2 is FRNRAP. The V and J ends lost 3 bases and 8 bases, in that order; junction bases with no gene match: 9.

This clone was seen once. The CDR3 reads CASSSTGQGQYYGYTF. Here the CDR3 DNA reads TGTGCCAGCAGTTCTACCGGACAGGGTCAGTACTATGGCTACACCTTC. This chain uses TRBV28 with TRBJ1-2, with 8 bases matching TRBD1. Per germline, CDR1 MDHEN and CDR2 SYDVKM. V was pared by 4 bases and J by 3 bases, with 10 bases of the junction left unmatched. CDR3 size: 16 residues.

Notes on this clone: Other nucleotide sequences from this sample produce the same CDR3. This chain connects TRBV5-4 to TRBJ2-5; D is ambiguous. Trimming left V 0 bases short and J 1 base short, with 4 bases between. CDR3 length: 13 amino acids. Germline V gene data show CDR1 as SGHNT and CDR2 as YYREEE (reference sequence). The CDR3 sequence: CASSLGLQETQYF. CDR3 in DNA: TGTGCCAGCAGCTTGGGACTCCAAGAGACCCAGTACTTC. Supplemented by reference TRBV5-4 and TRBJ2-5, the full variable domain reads ETGVTQSPTHLIKTRGQQVTLRCSSQSGHNTVSWYQQALGQGPQFIFQYYREEENGRGNFPPRFSGLQFPNYSSELNVNALELDDSALYLCASSLGLQETQYFGPGTRLLVL.

The DNA for the CDR3 is TGTGCCAGCGGATGGGGACACCTCTCCTACGAGCAGTACTTC. This codes for CASGWGHLSYEQYF. The chain carries TRBV7-9 and TRBJ2-7; a weak D match, TRBD1 (6 bases). The V and J ends lost 8 bases and 0 bases respectively, with 14 bases between them. The CDR3 is made up of 14 amino acids. CDR1 and CDR2 (germline): SEHNR, FQNEAQ (reference sequence).

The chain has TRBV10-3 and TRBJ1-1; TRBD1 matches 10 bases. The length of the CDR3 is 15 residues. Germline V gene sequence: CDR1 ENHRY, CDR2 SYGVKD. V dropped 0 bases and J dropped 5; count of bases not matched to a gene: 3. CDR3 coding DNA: TGTGCCATCAGTGAGTCGACAGGGGGCGGTACTGAAGCTTTCTTT. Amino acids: CAISESTGGGTEAFF.

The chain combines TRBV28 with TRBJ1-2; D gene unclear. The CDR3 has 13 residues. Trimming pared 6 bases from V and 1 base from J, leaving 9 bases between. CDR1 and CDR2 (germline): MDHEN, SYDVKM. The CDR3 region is CASSRRSNYGYTF. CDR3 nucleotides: TGTGCCAGCAGCCGACGGAGTAACTATGGCTACACCTTC.

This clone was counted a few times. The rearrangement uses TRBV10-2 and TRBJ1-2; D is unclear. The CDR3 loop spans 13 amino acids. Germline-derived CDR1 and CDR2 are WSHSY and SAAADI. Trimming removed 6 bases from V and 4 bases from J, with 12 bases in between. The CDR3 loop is CASSNDKIYGYTF. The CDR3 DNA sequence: TGCGCCAGCAGCAACGACAAAATCTATGGCTACACCTTC.